Given below is one TCR beta chain in context. Its specificity is unknown. The CDR3 length is 15 residues. Looked up from germline, CDR1 is KGHSH and CDR2 is LQKENI. V was pared by 1 base and J by 8 bases, with 14 bases between. This entry belongs to a study of shared clonotypes between healthy human individuals. Study observations and caveats: Rarefaction showed sorted-subset sequencing was incomplete despite large depth. All-four-donor shared clonotypes had higher generation probabilities than non-shared clonotypes did.

Several immunoSEQ plates received, in even portions, the genomic DNA of each subset. Repertoires were generated with immunoSEQ multiplex PCR, while TCRdb's copy carries only in-frame clones and drops some. The sample holds 2,500,000 or so clones, 90% to 95% seen once. The sequencing sample was made of naive CD4+ T cells from PBMCs. Stated subset: CD45RA+ positively selected. This clonotype was sampled from a man aged 18 to 30 in good health. Some clones in this sample may be carry-over from other donors' samples. The V call is TRBV18, the J call TRBJ1-4; D is uncertain. The chain's CDR3 is CASSPRAQRFEKLFF. The CDR3 DNA sequence: TGTGCCAGCTCACCACGGGCACAGCGATTCGAAAAACTGTTTTTT.